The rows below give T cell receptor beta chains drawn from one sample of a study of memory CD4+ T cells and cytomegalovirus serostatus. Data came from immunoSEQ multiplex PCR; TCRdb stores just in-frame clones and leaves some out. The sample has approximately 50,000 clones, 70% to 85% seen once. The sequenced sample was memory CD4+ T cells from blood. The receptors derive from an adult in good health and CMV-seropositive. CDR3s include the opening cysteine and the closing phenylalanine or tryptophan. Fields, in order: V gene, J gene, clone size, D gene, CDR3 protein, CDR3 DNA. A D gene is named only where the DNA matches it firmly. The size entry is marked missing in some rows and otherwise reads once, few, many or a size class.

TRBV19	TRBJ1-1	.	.	CASVGPRGDTEAFF	TGTGCTTCAGTCGGCCCCAGGGGCGACACTGAAGCTTTCTTT
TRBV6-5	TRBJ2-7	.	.	CASSATGSYEQYF	TGTGCCAGCAGCGCGACTGGATCCTACGAGCAGTACTTC
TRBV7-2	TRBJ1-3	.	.	CASSIPAGVPSSGNTIYF	TGTGCCAGCAGCATCCCTGCTGGGGTCCCCAGCTCTGGAAACACCATATATTTT
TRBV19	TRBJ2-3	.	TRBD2	CASSALESGRDRDTQYF	TGTGCCAGTAGTGCCTTGGAGAGCGGGAGGGACAGAGATACGCAGTATTTT
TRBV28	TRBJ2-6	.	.	CASTLRGSGANVLTF	TGTGCCAGCACCTTGCGGGGCTCTGGGGCCAACGTCCTGACTTTC
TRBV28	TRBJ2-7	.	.	CASSPGGVGEQYF	TGTGCCAGCAGTCCCGGAGGGGTGGGGGAGCAGTACTTC
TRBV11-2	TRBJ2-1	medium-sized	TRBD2	CASSPIAGVRNEQFF	TGTGCCAGCAGCCCTATAGCGGGAGTCCGAAATGAGCAGTTCTTC
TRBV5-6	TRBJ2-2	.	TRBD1	CASSRGTGYTGELFF	TGTGCCAGCAGCCGCGGGACAGGCTACACCGGGGAGCTGTTTTTT
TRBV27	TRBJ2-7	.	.	CASSFGFSYEQYF	TGTGCCAGCAGTTTTGGATTCTCCTACGAGCAGTACTTC
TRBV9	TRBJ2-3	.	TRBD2	CASSVGSGGYTDTQYF	TGTGCCAGCAGCGTAGGGAGCGGGGGATACACAGATACGCAGTATTTT
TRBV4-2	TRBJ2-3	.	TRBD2	CASGYSGTSGSDTQYF	TGTGCCAGCGGGTACTCCGGGACTAGCGGGTCAGATACGCAGTATTTT
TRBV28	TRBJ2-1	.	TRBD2	CASSSTSHNEQFF	TGTGCCAGCAGTTCGACTAGCCACAATGAGCAGTTCTTC
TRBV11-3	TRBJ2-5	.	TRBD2	CASTHGTSPNGETQYF	TGTGCCAGCACCCACGGGACTAGCCCGAACGGGGAGACCCAGTACTTC
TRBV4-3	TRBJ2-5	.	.	CASSQDLGVIETQYF	TGCGCCAGCAGCCAAGATTTGGGGGTAATAGAGACCCAGTACTTC
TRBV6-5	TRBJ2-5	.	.	CASSLNPKVETQYF	TGTGCCAGCAGTTTAAACCCTAAGGTGGAGACCCAGTACTTC
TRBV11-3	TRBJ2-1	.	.	CASSLEAQRRSYNEQFF	TGTGCCAGCAGCTTAGAAGCCCAGCGGAGATCCTACAATGAGCAGTTCTTC
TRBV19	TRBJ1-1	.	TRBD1	CASSISRQGVNTEAFF	TGTGCCAGTAGTATTTCCAGGCAGGGGGTTAACACTGAAGCTTTCTTT
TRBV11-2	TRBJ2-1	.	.	CASSAPSLSNEQFF	TGTGCCAGCAGCGCTCCATCCCTAAGCAATGAGCAGTTCTTC
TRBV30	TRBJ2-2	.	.	CAWSVSPGELFF	TGTGCCTGGAGTGTAAGCCCCGGGGAGCTGTTTTTT
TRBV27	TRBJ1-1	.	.	CASSSTPMTRGTEAFF	TGTGCCAGCAGTTCCACGCCCATGACTAGGGGGACTGAAGCTTTCTTT
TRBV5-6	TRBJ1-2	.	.	CASSQTGLEGYGYTF	TGTGCCAGCAGCCAAACGGGCCTCGAGGGCTATGGCTACACCTTC
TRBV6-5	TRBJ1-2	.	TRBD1	CASRGRQGRWYGYTF	TGTGCCAGCAGAGGCCGACAGGGGAGATGGTATGGCTACACCTTC
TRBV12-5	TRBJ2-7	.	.	CASGRQRDAYEQYF	TGTGCTAGTGGTCGGCAGCGTGATGCCTACGAGCAGTACTTC
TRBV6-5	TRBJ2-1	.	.	CASSYSGQQFF	TGTGCCAGCAGTTACTCGGGACAGCAGTTCTTC
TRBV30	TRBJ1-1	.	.	CAWWARGASGEAFF	TGTGCCTGGTGGGCGCGGGGGGCGAGCGGTGAAGCTTTCTTT
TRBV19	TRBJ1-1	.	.	CASTRVANTEAFF	TGTGCCAGTACCAGGGTCGCTAACACTGAAGCTTTCTTT
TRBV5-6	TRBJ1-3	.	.	CASSPDPGDGNTIYF	TGTGCCAGCAGCCCGGACCCGGGAGACGGAAACACCATATATTTT
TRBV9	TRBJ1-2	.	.	CASSVQGNYGYTF	TGTGCCAGCAGCGTACAGGGGAACTATGGCTACACCTTC
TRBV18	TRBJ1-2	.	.	CASSPDSRYGYTF	TGTGCCAGCTCACCTGACAGCCGCTATGGCTACACCTTC
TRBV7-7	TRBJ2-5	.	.	CASSFTVQETQYF	TGTGCCAGCAGCTTCACGGTCCAAGAGACCCAGTACTTC
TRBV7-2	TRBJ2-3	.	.	CASSLGRGRGTDTQYF	TGTGCCAGCAGCTTAGGGCGGGGTCGGGGCACAGATACGCAGTATTTT
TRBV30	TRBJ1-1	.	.	CAWSPQNTEAFF	TGTGCCTGGAGTCCCCAGAACACTGAAGCTTTCTTT
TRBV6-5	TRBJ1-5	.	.	CATNGVGQPQHF	TGTGCCACCAATGGGGTAGGTCAGCCCCAGCATTTT
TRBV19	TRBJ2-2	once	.	CASSITVTSPQFRSGELFF	TGTGCCAGTAGTATAACGGTGACCTCGCCTCAATTCCGTAGCGGGGAGCTGTTTTTT
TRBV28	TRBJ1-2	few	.	CASTLGDYGYTF	TGTGCCAGCACGTTAGGGGACTATGGCTACACCTTC
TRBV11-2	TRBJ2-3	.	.	CASSTDTMSTQYF	TGTGCCAGCAGCACCGACACTATGAGTACGCAGTATTTT
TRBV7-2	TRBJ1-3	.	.	CASSSRMDTIYF	TGTGCCAGCAGCTCTCGGATGGACACCATATATTTT
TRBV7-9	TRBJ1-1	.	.	CASSLERVTEAFF	TGTGCCAGCAGCTTAGAGCGGGTCACTGAAGCTTTCTTT
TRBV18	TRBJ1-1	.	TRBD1	CASSPRGQAEAFF	TGTGCCAGCTCACCACGGGGACAGGCCGAAGCTTTCTTT